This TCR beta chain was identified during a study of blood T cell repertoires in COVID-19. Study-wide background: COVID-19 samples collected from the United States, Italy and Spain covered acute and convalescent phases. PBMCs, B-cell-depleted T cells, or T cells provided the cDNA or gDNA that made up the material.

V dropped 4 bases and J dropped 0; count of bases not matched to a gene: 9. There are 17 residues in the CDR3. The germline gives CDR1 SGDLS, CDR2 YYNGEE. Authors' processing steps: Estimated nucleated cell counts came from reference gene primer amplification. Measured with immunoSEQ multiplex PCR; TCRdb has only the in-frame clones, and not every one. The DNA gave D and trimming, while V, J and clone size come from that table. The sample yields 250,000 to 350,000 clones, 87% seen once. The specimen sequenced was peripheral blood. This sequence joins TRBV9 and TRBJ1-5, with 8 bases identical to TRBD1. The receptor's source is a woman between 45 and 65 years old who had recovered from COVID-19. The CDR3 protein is CASSPGTGAYSNQPQHF. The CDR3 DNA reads TGTGCCAGCAGCCCGGGGACAGGCGCATATAGCAATCAGCCCCAGCATTTT.